The rows below give T cell receptor beta chains drawn from one sample of a study of human versus mouse CDR3 diversity and MHC coevolution. Assay: immunoSEQ multiplex PCR; the TCRdb copy retains only in-frame clones and omits some. This sample has 50,000 to 65,000 clones, with 90% to 95% found just once. Sequencing was performed on naive CD4+ T cells from blood. Source of these receptors: a person aged 55-75 years in good health. Each CDR3 is given with its conserved first and last residue. The D gene is left open where the match is weak. Where a row states a size, it is once, few, many or the class of an expanded clone; other rows omit it.

TRBV4-1	few	NA	TRBJ1-3	TGCGCCAGCAGCCCACAACAGGGCTCTGGAAACACCATATATTTT	CASSPQQGSGNTIYF
TRBV5-4	NA	NA	TRBJ1-3	TGTGCCAGCAGCTCGTTACGGGGGGGCTCAGCTGGAAACACCATATATTTT	CASSSLRGGSAGNTIYF
TRBV19	NA	NA	TRBJ2-5	TGTGCCAGTAGTAGTGACAGGTACCAAGAGACCCAGTACTTC	CASSSDRYQETQYF
TRBV2	NA	TRBD1	TRBJ1-2	TGTGCCAGCAGGCTAGCGGGGGGACAGGGGTCCTATGGCTACACCTTC	CASRLAGGQGSYGYTF
TRBV6-1	NA	TRBD1	TRBJ2-3	TGTGCCAGCAGCGCCTCAGGGGGAAGCACAGATACGCAGTATTTT	CASSASGGSTDTQYF
TRBV10-3	NA	NA	TRBJ2-1	TGTGCCATCAGAGAAGACAGGCGCGATGACAATGAGCAGTTCTTC	CAIREDRRDDNEQFF
TRBV29-1	NA	NA	TRBJ2-5	TGCAGCGTTGGCAGGGCATGGGAGACCCAGTACTTC	CSVGRAWETQYF
TRBV18	NA	NA	TRBJ2-7	TGTGCCAGCTCACCTAACTACAGGGACTCCTACGAGCAGTACTTC	CASSPNYRDSYEQYF
TRBV19	once	TRBD2	TRBJ2-2	TGTGCCAGTAGTAGGGCCGGGACTAGCGTGACCGGGGAGCTGTTTTTT	CASSRAGTSVTGELFF
TRBV6-5	NA	TRBD2	TRBJ2-7	TGTGCCAGCAGCCTTGGACTAGCGGGAACCTACGAGCAGTACTTC	CASSLGLAGTYEQYF
TRBV11-3	NA	TRBD1	TRBJ2-4	TGTGCCAGCAGCTTCTCCGGGACAGGCTTACCCATTCAGTACTTC	CASSFSGTGLPIQYF
TRBV6-5	once	TRBD2	TRBJ2-1	TGTGCCAGCAGGTTCAGCGGGGGCTCCTACAATGAGCAGTTCTTC	CASRFSGGSYNEQFF
TRBV19	NA	TRBD2	TRBJ2-5	TGTGCCAGTAGTATAGTTTTAGCGGGGCATGAGACCCAGTACTTC	CASSIVLAGHETQYF
TRBV7-3	NA	NA	TRBJ2-1	TGTGCCAGCAGCTTAAGTAGCGCTCCATACAATGAGCAGTTCTTC	CASSLSSAPYNEQFF
TRBV29-1	NA	TRBD2	TRBJ2-7	TGCAGCGTGGCTCTAGCGGGAGCCTACGAGCAGTACTTC	CSVALAGAYEQYF
TRBV30	NA	TRBD2	TRBJ2-1	TGTGCCTGGAGTGAGCTAGCGGGAGATGAGCAGTTCTTC	CAWSELAGDEQFF
TRBV18	NA	TRBD2	TRBJ2-7	TGTGCCAGCTCACAAAACCCGACTAGCGGATCCTACGAGCAGTACTTC	CASSQNPTSGSYEQYF
TRBV23-1	NA	NA	TRBJ1-5	TGCGCCAGCAGTCAATTTACAGGGACACGGCCCCAGCATTTT	CASSQFTGTRPQHF
TRBV29-1	NA	TRBD1	TRBJ1-1	TGCAGCGTTGGCGGGACAGGGATGAACACTGAAGCTTTCTTT	CSVGGTGMNTEAFF
TRBV14	NA	NA	TRBJ1-3	TGTGCCAGCAGCTATACAGGGAATGGAAACACCATATATTTT	CASSYTGNGNTIYF
TRBV6-5	NA	TRBD1	TRBJ1-5	TGTGCCAGCAGCCCGACAGGGTCTCAGCCCCAGCATTTT	CASSPTGSQPQHF
TRBV6-1	NA	TRBD1	TRBJ2-7	TGTGCCAGCAGTGGGGACAGGGGGTTCGAGCAGTACTTC	CASSGDRGFEQYF
TRBV7-9	NA	NA	TRBJ2-6	TGTGCCAGCAGCTTAGTCCGCTCTGGGGCCAACGTCCTGACTTTC	CASSLVRSGANVLTF
TRBV9	once	NA	TRBJ1-2	TGTGCCAGCAGCGTAGCTTCGTCAGGGGCCCTTTATGGCTACACCTTC	CASSVASSGALYGYTF
TRBV2	NA	TRBD1	TRBJ2-2	TGTGCCAGCAGTCGTCAGGGGGTGGACGGGGAGCTGTTTTTT	CASSRQGVDGELFF
TRBV10-2	NA	NA	TRBJ2-3	TGCGCCAGCAGTGATGGCGGGGGCACAGATACGCAGTATTTT	CASSDGGGTDTQYF
TRBV7-9	NA	NA	TRBJ2-5	TGTGCCAGCAGCTTAAGAAGGCCAGGGAAGTACCAAGAGACCCAGTACTTC	CASSLRRPGKYQETQYF
TRBV19	once	NA	TRBJ1-5	TGTGCCAGTAGTATCGGGGGGGCATTTAGCAATCAGCCCCAGCATTTT	CASSIGGAFSNQPQHF
TRBV6-1	NA	NA	TRBJ2-7	TGTGCCAGCCTCGGACAGCTCACCTACGAGCAGTACTTC	CASLGQLTYEQYF